This TCR beta chain was obtained from a study of cytomegalovirus exposure and HLA in healthy donors. This clone is deemed medium-sized. V shed 4 bases, J shed 6 bases, and the junction held 2 bases outside the gene matches. The CDR3 runs 15 residues. Germline lookup yields CDR1 SGHTA and CDR2 FQGNSA. The study ran its PCR with 60 Vbeta and 13 Jbeta primers. Repertoires were generated with immunoSEQ multiplex PCR, while TCRdb's copy carries only in-frame clones and drops some. The sample consists of 100,000 to 150,000 clones, around 80% of them appearing once. This clonotype originated in a woman aged 50 to 60 in good health and CMV-seronegative. Sequencing was performed on PBMCs. This chain links TRBV7-2 with TRBJ2-1; 14 nucleotides agree with TRBD2. CDR3 nucleotides: TGTGCCAGCAGCTGGGGACTAGCGGGGGTCAATGAGCAGTTCTTC. Translated: CASSWGLAGVNEQFF. Full variable domain (missing parts from reference TRBV7-2 and TRBJ2-1): GAGVSQSPSNKVTEKGKDVELRCDPISGHTALYWYRQSLGQGLEFLIYFQGNSAPDKSGLPSDRFSAERTGGSVSTLTIQRTQQEDSAVYLCASSWGLAGVNEQFFGPGTRLTVL.